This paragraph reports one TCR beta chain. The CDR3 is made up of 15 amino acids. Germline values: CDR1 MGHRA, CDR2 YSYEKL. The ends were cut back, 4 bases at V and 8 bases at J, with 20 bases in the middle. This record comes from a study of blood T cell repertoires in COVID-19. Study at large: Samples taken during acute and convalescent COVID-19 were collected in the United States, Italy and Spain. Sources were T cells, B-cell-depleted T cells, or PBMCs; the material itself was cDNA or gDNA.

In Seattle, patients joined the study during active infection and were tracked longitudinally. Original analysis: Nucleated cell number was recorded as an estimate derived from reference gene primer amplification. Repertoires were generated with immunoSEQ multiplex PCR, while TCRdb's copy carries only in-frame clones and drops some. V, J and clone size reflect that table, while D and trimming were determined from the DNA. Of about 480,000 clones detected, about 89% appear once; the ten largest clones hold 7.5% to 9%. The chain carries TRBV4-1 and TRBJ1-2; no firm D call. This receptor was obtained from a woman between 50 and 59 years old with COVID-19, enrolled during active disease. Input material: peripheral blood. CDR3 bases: TGCGCCAGCAGCCCAGCCTGGGCCAGCCGGGAGGGCTACACCTTC. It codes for CASSPAWASREGYTF.